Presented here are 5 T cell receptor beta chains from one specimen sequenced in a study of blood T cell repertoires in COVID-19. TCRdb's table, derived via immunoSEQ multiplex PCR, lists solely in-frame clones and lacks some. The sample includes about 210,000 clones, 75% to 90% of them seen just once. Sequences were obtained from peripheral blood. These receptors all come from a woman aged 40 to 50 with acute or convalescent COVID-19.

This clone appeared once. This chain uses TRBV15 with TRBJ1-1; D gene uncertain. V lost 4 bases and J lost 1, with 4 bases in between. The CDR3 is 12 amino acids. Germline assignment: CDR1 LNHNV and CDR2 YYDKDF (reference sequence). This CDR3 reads CATSTRNTEAFF. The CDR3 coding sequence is TGTGCCACCAGCACGAGGAACACTGAAGCTTTCTTT.

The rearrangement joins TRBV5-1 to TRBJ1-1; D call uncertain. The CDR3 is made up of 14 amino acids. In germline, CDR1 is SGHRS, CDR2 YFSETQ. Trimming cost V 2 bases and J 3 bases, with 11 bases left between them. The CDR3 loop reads CASSFLPRDTEAFF. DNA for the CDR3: TGCGCCAGCAGCTTTCTCCCGAGGGACACTGAAGCTTTCTTT.

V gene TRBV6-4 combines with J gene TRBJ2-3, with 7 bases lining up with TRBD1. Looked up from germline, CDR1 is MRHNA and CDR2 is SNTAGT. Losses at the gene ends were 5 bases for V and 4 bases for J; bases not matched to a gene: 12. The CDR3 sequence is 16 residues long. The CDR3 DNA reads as TGTGCCAGCAGTCACCAAGGGGACAGCGGCGCAGATACGCAGTATTTT. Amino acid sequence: CASSHQGDSGADTQYF.

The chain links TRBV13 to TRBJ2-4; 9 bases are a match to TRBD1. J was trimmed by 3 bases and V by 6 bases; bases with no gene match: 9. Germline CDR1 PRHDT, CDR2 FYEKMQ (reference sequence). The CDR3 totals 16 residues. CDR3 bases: TGTGCCAGCAGTCTAACAGGGGGCATCGACAAAAACATTCAGTACTTC. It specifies CASSLTGGIDKNIQYF.

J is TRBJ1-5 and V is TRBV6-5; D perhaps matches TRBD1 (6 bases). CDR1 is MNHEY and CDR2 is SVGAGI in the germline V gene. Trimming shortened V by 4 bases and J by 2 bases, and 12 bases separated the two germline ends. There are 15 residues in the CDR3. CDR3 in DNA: TGTGCCAGCAGTTTGGTGTCAGGGGGCAATCAGCCCCAGCATTTT. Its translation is CASSLVSGGNQPQHF.